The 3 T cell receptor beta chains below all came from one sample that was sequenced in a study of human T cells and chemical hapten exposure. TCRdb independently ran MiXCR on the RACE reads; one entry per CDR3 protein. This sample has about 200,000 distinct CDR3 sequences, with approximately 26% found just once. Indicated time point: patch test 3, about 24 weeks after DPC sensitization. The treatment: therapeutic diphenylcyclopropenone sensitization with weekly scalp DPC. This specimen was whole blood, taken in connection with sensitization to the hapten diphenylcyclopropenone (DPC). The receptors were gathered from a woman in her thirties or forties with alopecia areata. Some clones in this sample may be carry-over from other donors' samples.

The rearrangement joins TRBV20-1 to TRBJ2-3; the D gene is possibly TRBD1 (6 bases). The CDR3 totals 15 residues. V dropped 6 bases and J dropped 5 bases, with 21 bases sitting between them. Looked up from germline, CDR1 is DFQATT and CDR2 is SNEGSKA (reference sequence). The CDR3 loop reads CSAETPGTRIDTQYF. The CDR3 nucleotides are TGCAGTGCCGAGACCCCCGGGACAAGGATAGATACGCAGTATTTT.

CDR3 protein: CASSLHQGTEQYF. The CDR3 DNA is TGTGCCAGCAGTTTACATCAGGGGACAGAGCAGTACTTC. The chain recombines TRBV12-3 or TRBV12-4 with TRBJ2-7, with D possibly TRBD1 on 6 matching bases. The germline V and J ends were trimmed by 2 bases and 7 bases, with 12 bases remaining between them. The CDR3 has 13 amino acids.

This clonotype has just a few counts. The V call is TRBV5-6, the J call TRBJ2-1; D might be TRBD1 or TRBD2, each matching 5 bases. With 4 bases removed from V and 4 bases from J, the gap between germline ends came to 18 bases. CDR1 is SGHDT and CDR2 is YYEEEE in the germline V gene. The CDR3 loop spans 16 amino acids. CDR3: CASSPLGDGRYNEQFF. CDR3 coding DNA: TGTGCCAGCAGCCCTTTGGGGGACGGGCGATACAATGAGCAGTTCTTC. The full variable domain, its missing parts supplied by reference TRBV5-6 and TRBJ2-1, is DAGVTQSPTHLIKTRGQQVTLRCSPKSGHDTVSWYQQALGQGPQFIFQYYEEEERQRGNFPDRFSGHQFPNYSSELNVNALLLGDSALYLCASSPLGDGRYNEQFFGPGTRLTVL.